This TCR beta chain comes out of a study of T cells in localized non-small cell lung cancer. Study-wide results and limits: Measurement of T cell clonality placed uninvolved adjacent lung highest, above the level in tumor. There was an association of higher blood T cell density with longer overall survival. Because researchers sequenced only one region of the tumor, heterogeneity is still possible. A median 57 of the top 100 tumor clones appeared in adjacent lung.

There are 14 residues in the CDR3. Looked up from germline, CDR1 is SEHNR and CDR2 is FQNEAQ (reference sequence). The V end lost 2 bases, the J end lost 3 bases, and 10 bases lay between the germline ends. Profiled with immunoSEQ multiplex PCR; TCRdb holds only in-frame clones, not every one. The sample has approximately 30,000 clones; about 90% are singletons. Concerning this clone itself: What it binds is unknown.

The chain carries TRBV7-9 and TRBJ2-5; D unclear. The clonotype was recovered from a woman aged 18 to 55 with stage I lung adenocarcinoma. Sequenced here: peripheral blood, sampled before any cancer treatment. The CDR3 sequence is CASSLYREEETQYF. The CDR3 DNA reads TGTGCCAGCAGCTTATATAGGGAAGAAGAGACCCAGTACTTC.